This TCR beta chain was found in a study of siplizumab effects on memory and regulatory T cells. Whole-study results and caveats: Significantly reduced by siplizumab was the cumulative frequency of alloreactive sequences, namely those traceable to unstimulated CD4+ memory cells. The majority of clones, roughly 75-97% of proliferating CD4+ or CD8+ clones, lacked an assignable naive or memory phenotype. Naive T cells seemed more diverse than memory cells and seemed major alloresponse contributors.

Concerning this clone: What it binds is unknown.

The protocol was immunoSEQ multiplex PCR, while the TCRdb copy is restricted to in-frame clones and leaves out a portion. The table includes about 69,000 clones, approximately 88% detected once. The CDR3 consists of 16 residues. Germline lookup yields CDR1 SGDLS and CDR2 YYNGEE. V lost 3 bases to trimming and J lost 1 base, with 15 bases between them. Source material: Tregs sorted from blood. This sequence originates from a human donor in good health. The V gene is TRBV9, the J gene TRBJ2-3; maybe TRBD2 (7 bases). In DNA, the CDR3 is TGTGCCAGCAGCGGGAGGGGGGGACACCGCACAGATACGCAGTATTTT. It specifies CASSGRGGHRTDTQYF.